The clone carrying this TCR beta chain was counted only a few times. The entry originates in a study of blood T cell repertoires in COVID-19. Study in general: PBMCs, B-cell-depleted T cells, or T cells were the source of the cDNA or gDNA that made up the material.

Produced via immunoSEQ multiplex PCR; TCRdb's table is partial and in-frame only. The sample has some 110,000 clones, over 65% seen once; the top ten hold approximately 5.6%. This CDR3 has 13 residues. V lost 2 bases and J lost 8, with 12 bases in between. Germline values: CDR1 MNHEY, CDR2 SMNVEV (reference sequence). J is TRBJ1-2 and V is TRBV27; the D is unclear. The source is a man between 70 and 80 years old with acute or convalescent COVID-19. The sample consisted of peripheral blood. The CDR3 here is CASSLNGLTGYTF. The CDR3 DNA follows: TGTGCCAGCAGTTTAAATGGACTAACGGGCTACACCTTC.